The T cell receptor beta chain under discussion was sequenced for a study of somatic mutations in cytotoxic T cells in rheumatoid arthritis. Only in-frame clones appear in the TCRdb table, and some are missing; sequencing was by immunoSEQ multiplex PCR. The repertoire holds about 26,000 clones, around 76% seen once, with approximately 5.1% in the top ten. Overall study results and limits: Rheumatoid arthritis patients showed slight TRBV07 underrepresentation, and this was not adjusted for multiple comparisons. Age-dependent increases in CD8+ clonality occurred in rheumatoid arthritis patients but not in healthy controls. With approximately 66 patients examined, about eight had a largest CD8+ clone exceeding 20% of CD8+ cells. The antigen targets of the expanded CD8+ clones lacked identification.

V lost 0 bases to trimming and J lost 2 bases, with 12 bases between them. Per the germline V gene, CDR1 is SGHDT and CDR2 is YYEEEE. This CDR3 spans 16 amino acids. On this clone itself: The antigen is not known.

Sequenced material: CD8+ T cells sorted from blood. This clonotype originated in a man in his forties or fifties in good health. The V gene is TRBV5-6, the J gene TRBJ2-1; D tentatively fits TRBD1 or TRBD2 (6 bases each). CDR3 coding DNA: TGTGCCAGCAGCTTGGTCGGTAGGGGGGCCTACAATGAGCAGTTCTTC. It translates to CASSLVGRGAYNEQFF. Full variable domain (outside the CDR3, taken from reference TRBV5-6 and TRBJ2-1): DAGVTQSPTHLIKTRGQQVTLRCSPKSGHDTVSWYQQALGQGPQFIFQYYEEEERQRGNFPDRFSGHQFPNYSSELNVNALLLGDSALYLCASSLVGRGAYNEQFFGPGTRLTVL.